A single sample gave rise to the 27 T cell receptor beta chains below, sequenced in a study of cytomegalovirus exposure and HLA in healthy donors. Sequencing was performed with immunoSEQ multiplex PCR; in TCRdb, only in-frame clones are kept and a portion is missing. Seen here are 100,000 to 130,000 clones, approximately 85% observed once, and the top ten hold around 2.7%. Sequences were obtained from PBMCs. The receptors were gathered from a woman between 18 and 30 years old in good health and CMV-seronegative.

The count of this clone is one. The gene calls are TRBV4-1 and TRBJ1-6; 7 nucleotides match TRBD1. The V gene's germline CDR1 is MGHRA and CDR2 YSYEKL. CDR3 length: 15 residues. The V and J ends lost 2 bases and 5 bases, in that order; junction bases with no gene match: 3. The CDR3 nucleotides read TGCGCCAGCAGCCAACGCGACAGGGATAATTCACCCCTCCACTTT. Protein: CASSQRDRDNSPLHF.

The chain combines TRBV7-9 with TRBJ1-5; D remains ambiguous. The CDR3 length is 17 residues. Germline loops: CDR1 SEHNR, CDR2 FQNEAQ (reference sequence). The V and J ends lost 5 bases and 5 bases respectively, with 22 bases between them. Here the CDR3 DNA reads TGTGCCAGCAGCGGATGGACCGGTCGAGGGAACCATCAGCCCCAGCATTTT. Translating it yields CASSGWTGRGNHQPQHF. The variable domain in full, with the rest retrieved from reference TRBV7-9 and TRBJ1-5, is DTGVSQNPRHKITKRGQNVTFRCDPISEHNRLYWYRQTLGQGPEFLTYFQNEAQLEKSRLLSDRFSAERPKGSFSTLEIQRTEQGDSAMYLCASSGWTGRGNHQPQHFGDGTRLSIL.

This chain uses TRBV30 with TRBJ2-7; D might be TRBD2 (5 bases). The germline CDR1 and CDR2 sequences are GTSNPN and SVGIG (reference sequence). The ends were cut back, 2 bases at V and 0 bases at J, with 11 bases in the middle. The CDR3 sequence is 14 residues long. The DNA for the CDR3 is TGTGCCTGGAGTTCGTGGGAGAGCTCCTACGAGCAGTACTTC. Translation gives CAWSSWESSYEQYF.

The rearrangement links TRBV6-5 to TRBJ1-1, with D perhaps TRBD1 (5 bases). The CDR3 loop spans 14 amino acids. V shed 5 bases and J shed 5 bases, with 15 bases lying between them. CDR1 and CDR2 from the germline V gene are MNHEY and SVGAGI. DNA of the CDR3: TGTGCCAGCAGTCCGGACACCGTGAGAACTGAAGCTTTCTTT. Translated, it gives CASSPDTVRTEAFF.

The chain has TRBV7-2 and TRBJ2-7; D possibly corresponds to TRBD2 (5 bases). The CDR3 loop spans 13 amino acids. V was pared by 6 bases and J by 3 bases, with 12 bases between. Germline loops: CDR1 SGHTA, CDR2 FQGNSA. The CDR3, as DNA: TGTGCCAGCAGTTTACACGGAGGCTACGAGCAGTACTTC. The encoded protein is CASSLHGGYEQYF.

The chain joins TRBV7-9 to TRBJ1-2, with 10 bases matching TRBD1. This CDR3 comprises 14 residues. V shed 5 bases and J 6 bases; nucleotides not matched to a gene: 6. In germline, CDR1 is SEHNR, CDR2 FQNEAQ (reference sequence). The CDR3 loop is CASSPRGQGDGYTF. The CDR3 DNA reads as TGTGCCAGCAGCCCCCGCGGACAGGGGGATGGCTACACCTTC. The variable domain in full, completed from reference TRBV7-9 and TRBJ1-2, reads DTGVSQNPRHKITKRGQNVTFRCDPISEHNRLYWYRQTLGQGPEFLTYFQNEAQLEKSRLLSDRFSAERPKGSFSTLEIQRTEQGDSAMYLCASSPRGQGDGYTFGSGTRLTVV.

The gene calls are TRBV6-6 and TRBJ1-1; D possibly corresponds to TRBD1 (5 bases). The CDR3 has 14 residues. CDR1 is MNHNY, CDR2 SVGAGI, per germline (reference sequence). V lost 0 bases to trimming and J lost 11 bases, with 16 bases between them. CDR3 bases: TGTGCCAGCAGTTACTCGGGGCCTCTGATGGGGGCTTTCTTT. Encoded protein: CASSYSGPLMGAFF.

The CDR3 protein is CASLVYGGRGYEQYF. The CDR3 DNA is TGTGCCAGTCTAGTTTACGGGGGGAGAGGCTACGAGCAGTACTTC. The gene calls are TRBV2 and TRBJ2-7; 7 bases are a match to TRBD2. This CDR3 region has 15 residues. Germline CDR1 and CDR2: SNHLY and FYNNEI. Germline trimming cut 9 bases from V and 3 bases from J; bases unmatched to any gene: 14.

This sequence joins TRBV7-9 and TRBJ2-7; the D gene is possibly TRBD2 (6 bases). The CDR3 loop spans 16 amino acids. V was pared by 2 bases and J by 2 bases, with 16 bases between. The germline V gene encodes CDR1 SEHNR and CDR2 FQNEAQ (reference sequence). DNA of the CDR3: TGTGCCAGCAGCTTAAGTGCGGGGCAGGGCCCCTACGAGCAGTACTTC. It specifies CASSLSAGQGPYEQYF.

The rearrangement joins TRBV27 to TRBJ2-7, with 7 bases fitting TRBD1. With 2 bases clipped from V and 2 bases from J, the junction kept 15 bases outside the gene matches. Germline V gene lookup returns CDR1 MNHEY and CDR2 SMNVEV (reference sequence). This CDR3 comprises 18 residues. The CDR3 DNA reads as TGTGCCAGCAGTTTAGTAAGCCCGAGTACAGGGGATGCCTACGAGCAGTACTTC. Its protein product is CASSLVSPSTGDAYEQYF.

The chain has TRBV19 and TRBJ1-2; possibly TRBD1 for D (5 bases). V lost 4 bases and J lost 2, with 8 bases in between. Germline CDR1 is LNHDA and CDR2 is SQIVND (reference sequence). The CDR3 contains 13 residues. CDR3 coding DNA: TGTGCCAGTAGTAAAAAGGGGAACTATGGCTACACCTTC. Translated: CASSKKGNYGYTF.

This CDR3 reads CASSTAVATGELFF. The DNA of the CDR3 is TGTGCCAGCAGTACCGCGGTCGCGACCGGGGAGCTGTTTTTT. This sequence joins TRBV27 and TRBJ2-2; no definite D call. The CDR3 is made up of 14 amino acids. V lost 5 bases, J lost 5 bases, and 12 bases lay in between. Looked up from germline, CDR1 is MNHEY and CDR2 is SMNVEV (reference sequence).

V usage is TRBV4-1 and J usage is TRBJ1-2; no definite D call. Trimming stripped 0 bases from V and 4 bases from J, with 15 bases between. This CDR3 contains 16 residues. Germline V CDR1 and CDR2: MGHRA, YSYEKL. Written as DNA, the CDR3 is TGCGCCAGCAGCCAAGATCTTGGAGGCAGTAGCTATGGCTACACCTTC. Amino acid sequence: CASSQDLGGSSYGYTF.

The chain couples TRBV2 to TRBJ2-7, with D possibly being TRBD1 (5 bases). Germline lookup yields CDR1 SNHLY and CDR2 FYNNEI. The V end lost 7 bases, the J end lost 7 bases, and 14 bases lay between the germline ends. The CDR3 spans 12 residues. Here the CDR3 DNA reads TGTGCCAGCACCCGACAGCCTGGGGAGCAGTACTTC. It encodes CASTRQPGEQYF. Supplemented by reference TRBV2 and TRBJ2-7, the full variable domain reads EPEVTQTPSHQVTQMGQEVILRCVPISNHLYFYWYRQILGQKVEFLVSFYNNEISEKSEIFDDQFSVERPDGSNFTLKIRSTKLEDSAMYFCASTRQPGEQYFGPGTRLTVT.

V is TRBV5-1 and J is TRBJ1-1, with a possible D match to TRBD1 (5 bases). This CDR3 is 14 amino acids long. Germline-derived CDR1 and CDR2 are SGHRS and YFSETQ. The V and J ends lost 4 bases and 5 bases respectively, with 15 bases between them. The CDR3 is CASSGLGGTTEAFF. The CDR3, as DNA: TGCGCCAGCAGCGGGTTGGGGGGGACGACTGAAGCTTTCTTT.

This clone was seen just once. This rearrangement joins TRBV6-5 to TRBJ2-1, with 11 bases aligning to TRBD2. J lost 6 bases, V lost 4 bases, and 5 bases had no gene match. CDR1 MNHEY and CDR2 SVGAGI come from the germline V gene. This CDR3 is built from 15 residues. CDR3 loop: CASSLTSGVFNEQFF. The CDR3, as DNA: TGTGCCAGCAGTTTGACTAGCGGGGTGTTCAATGAGCAGTTCTTC.

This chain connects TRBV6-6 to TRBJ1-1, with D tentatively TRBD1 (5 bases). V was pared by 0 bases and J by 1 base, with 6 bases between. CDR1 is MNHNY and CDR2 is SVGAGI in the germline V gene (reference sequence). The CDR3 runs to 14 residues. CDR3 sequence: CASSYSTGNTEAFF. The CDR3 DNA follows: TGTGCCAGCAGTTACTCAACAGGGAACACTGAAGCTTTCTTT.

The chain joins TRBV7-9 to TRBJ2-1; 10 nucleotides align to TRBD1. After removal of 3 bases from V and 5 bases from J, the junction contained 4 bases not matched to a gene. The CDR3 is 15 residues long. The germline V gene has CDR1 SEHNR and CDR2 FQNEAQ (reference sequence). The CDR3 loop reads CASSFGTGDHNEQFF. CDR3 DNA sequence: TGTGCCAGCAGCTTCGGGACAGGGGACCACAATGAGCAGTTCTTC.

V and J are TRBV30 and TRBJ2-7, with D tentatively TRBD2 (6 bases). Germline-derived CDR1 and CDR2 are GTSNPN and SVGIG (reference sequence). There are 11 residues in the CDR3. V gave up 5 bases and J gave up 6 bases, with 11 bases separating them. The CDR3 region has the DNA TGTGCCTGGTTCGGGGGAAGCGAGCAGTACTTC. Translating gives CAWFGGSEQYF. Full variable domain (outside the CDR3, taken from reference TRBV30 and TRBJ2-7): SQTIHQWPATLVQPVGSPLSLECTVEGTSNPNLYWYRQAAGRGLQLLFYSVGIGQISSEVPQNLSASRPQDRQFILSSKKLLLSDSGFYLCAWFGGSEQYFGPGTRLTVT.

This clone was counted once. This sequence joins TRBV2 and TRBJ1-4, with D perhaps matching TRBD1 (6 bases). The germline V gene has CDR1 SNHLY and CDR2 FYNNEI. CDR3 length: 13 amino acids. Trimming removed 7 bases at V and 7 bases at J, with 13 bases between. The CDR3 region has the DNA TGTGCCAGCAAGGCGGACAGTCCTGAAAAACTGTTTTTT. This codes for CASKADSPEKLFF.

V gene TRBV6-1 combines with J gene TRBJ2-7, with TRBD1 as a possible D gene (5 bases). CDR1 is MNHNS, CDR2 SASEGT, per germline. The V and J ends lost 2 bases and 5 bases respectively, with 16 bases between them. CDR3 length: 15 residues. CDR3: CASSELGDVHNEQYF. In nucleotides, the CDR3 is TGTGCCAGCAGTGAATTAGGGGATGTCCACAACGAGCAGTACTTC.

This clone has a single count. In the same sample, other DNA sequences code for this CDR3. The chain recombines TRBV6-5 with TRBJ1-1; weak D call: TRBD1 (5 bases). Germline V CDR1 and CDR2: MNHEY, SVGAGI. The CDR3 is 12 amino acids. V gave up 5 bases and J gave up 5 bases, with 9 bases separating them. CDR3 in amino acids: CASSRTGTEAFF. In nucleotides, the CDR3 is TGTGCCAGCAGTCGAACAGGAACTGAAGCTTTCTTT.

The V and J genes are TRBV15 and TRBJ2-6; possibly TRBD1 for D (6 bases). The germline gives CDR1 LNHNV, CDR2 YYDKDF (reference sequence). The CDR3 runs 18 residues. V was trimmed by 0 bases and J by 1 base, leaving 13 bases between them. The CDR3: CATSRDLPTGSGANVLTF. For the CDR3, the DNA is TGTGCCACCAGCAGAGATCTGCCCACAGGGTCTGGGGCCAACGTCCTGACTTTC.

DNA of the CDR3: TGCGCCAGCAGCCAGACTAGCGGGGGGTCCGGATGGCTGGCGACCCAGTACTTC. Its translation is CASSQTSGGSGWLATQYF. V and J are TRBV4-1 and TRBJ2-5, with 13 nucleotides matching TRBD2. There are 18 residues in the CDR3. The V segment lost 3 bases and the J segment 7 bases; nucleotides outside the gene matches: 14. Germline V lookup: CDR1 MGHRA, CDR2 YSYEKL.

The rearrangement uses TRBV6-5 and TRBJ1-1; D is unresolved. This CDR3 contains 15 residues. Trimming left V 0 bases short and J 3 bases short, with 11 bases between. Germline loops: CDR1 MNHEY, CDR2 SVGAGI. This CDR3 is CASSYSGEVYTEAFF. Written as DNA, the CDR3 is TGTGCCAGCAGTTACTCTGGGGAGGTGTACACTGAAGCTTTCTTT.

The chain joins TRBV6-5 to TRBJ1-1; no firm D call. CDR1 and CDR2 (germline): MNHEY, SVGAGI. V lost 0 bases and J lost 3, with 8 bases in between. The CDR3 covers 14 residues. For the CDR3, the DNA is TGTGCCAGCAGTTACTCGGAACAGTACACTGAAGCTTTCTTT. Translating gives CASSYSEQYTEAFF.

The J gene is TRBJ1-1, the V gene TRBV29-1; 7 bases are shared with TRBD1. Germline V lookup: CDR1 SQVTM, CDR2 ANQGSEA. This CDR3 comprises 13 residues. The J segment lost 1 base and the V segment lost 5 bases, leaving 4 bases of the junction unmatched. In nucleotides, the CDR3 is TGCAGCGTTCCGACAGGGTCGAACACTGAAGCTTTCTTT. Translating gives CSVPTGSNTEAFF.